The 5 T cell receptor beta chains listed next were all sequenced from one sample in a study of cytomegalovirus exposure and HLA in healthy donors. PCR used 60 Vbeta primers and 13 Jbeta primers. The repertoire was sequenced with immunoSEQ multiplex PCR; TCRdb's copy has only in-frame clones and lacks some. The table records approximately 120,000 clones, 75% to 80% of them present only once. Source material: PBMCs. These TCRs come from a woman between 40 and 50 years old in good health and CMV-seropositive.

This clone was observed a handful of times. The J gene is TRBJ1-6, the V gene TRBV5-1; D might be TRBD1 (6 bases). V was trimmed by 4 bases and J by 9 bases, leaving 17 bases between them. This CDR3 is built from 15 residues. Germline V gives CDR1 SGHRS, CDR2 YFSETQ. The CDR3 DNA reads TGCGCCAGCAGCCCCATGGGTCAGGGGAGTTCACCCCTCCACTTT. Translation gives CASSPMGQGSSPLHF.

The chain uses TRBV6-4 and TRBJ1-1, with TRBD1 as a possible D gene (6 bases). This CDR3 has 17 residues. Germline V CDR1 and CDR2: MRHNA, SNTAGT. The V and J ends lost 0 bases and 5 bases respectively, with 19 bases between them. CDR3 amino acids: CASSDSSRGAGKTEAFF. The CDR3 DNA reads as TGTGCCAGCAGTGACTCGAGCAGGGGCGCAGGGAAGACTGAAGCTTTCTTT.

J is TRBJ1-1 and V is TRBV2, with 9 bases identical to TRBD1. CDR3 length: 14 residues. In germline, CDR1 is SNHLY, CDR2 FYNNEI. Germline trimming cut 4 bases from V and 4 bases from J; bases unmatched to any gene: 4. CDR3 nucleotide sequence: TGTGCCAGCAGTGTTATGGGACAGGGCACTGAAGCTTTCTTT. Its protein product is CASSVMGQGTEAFF.

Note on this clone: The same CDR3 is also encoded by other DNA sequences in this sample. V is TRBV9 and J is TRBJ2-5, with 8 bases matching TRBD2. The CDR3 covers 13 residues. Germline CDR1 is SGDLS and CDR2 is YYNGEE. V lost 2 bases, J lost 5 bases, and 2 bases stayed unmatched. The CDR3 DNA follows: TGTGCCAGCAGCGTGGCTAGCGGGGAGACCCAGTACTTC. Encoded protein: CASSVASGETQYF.

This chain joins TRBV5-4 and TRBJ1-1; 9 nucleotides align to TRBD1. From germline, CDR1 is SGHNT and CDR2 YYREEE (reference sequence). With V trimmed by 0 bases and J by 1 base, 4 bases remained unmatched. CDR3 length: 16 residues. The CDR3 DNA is TGTGCCAGCAGCTTGGGGGGGGACAGGGCGAACACTGAAGCTTTCTTT. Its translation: CASSLGGDRANTEAFF.